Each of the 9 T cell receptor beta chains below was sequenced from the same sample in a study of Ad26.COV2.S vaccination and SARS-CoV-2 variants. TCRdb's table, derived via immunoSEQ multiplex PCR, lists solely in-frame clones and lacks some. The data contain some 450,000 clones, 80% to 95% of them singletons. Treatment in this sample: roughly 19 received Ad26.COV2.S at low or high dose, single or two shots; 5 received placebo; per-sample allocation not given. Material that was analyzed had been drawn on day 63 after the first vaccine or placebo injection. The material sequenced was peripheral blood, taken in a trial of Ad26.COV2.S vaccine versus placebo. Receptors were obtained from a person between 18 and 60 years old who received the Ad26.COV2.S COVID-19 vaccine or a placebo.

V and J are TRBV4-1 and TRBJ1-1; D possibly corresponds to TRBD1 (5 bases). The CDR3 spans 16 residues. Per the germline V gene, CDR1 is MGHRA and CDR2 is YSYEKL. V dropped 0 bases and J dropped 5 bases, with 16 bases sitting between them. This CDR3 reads CASSQDSGFLRTEAFF. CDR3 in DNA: TGCGCCAGCAGCCAAGATTCAGGGTTTTTGAGAACTGAAGCTTTCTTT.

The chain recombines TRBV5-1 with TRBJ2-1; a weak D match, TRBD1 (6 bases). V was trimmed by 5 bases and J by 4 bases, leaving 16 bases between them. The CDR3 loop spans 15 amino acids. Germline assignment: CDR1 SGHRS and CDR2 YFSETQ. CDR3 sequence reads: CASSIVQGRYNEQFF. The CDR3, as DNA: TGCGCCAGCAGTATAGTCCAGGGGAGATACAATGAGCAGTTCTTC.

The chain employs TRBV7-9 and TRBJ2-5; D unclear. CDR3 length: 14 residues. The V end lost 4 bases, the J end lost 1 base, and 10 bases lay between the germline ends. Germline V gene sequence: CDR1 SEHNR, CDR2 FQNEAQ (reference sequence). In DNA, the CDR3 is TGTGCCAGCAGCTCCGCACTGACCCAAGAGACCCAGTACTTC. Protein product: CASSSALTQETQYF.

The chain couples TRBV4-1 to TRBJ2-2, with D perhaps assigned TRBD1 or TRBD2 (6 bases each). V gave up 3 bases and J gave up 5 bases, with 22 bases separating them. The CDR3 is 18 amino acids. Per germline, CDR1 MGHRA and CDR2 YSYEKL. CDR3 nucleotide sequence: TGCGCCAGCAGCCACAAAGGAGGGGGGCGAGGGTCTACCGGGGAGCTGTTTTTT. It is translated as CASSHKGGGRGSTGELFF.

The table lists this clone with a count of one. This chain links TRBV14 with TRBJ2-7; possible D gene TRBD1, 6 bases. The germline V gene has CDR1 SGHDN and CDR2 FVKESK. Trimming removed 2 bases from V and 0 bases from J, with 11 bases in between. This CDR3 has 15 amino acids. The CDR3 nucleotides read TGTGCCAGCAGCCAATCTGACAGGATCTCCTACGAGCAGTACTTC. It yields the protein CASSQSDRISYEQYF.

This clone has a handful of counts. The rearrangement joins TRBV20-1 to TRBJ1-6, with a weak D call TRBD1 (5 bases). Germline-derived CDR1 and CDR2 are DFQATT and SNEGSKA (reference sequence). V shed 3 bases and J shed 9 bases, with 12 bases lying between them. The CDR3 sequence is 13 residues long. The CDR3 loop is CSASEGEFSPLHF. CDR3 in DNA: TGCAGTGCTAGTGAAGGGGAATTTTCACCCCTCCACTTT.

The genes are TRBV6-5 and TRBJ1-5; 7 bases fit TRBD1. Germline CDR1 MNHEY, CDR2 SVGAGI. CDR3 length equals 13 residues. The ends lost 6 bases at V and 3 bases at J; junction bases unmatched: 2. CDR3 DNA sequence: TGTGCCAGCAGGGACAGGTACAATCAGCCCCAGCATTTT. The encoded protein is CASRDRYNQPQHF.

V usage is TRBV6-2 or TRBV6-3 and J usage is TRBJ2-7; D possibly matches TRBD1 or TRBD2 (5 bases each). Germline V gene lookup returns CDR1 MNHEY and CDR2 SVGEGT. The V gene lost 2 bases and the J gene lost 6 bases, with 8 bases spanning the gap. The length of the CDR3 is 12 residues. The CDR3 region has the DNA TGTGCCAGCAGTTACGGGGCGGGCGAGCAGTACTTC. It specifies CASSYGAGEQYF.

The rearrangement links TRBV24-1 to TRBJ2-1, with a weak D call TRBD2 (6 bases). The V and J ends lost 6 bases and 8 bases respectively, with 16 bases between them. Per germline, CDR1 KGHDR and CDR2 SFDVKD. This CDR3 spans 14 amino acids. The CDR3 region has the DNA TGTGCCACCAGTAAACCGGGAGTAAAGCATGAGCAGTTCTTC. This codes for CATSKPGVKHEQFF.